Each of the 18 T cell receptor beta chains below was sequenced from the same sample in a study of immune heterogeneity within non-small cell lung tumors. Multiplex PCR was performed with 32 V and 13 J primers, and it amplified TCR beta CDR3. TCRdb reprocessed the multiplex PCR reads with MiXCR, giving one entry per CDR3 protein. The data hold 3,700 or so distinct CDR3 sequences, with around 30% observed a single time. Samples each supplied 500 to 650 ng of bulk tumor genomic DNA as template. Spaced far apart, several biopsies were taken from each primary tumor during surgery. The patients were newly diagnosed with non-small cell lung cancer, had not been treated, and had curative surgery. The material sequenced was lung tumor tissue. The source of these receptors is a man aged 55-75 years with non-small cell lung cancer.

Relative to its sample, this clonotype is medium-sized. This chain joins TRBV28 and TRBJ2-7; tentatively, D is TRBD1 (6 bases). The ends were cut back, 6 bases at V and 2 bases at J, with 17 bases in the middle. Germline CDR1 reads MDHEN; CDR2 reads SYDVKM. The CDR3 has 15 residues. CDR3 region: CASSPAPTGTYEQYF. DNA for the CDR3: TGTGCCAGCAGCCCCGCTCCCACAGGGACCTACGAGCAGTACTTC.

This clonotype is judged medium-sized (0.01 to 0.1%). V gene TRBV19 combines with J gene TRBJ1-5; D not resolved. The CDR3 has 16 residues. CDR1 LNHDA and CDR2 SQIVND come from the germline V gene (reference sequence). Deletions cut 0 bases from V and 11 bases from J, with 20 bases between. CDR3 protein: CASSIDRRAVTQAQHF. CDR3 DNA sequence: TGTGCCAGTAGTATAGATCGGAGGGCCGTTACGCAGGCCCAGCATTTT.

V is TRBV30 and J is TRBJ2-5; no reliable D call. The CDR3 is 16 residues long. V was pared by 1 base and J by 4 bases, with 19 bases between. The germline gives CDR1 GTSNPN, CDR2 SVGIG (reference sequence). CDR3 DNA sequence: TGTGCCTGGAGTGCAGAGGTGGCAGCCCGAGGAGAGACCCAGTACTTC. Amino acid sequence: CAWSAEVAARGETQYF.

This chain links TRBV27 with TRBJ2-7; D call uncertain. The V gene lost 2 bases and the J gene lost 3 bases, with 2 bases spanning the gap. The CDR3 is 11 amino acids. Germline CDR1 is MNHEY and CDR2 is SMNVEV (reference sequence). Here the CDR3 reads CASSLGYEQYF. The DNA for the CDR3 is TGTGCCAGCAGTTTAGGCTACGAGCAGTACTTC.

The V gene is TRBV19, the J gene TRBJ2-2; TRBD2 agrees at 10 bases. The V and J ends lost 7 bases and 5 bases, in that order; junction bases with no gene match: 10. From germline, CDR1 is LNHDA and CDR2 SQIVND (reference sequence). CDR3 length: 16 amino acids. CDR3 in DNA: TGTGCCAGTACCGGACTAGCGGCGGGAGGAACCGGGGAGCTGTTTTTT. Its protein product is CASTGLAAGGTGELFF.

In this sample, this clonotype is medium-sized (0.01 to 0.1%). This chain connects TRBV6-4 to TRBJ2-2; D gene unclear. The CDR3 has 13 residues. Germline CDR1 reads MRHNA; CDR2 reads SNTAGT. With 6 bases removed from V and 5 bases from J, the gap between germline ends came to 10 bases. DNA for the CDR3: TGTGCCAGCAGCACAGCTGAGACCGGGGAGCTGTTTTTT. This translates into CASSTAETGELFF.

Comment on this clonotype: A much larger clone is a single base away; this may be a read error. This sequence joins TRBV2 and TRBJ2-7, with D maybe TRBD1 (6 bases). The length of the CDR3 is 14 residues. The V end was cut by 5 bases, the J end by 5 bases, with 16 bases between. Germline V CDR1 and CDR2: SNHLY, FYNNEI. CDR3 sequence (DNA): TGTGCCAGCAGTCCCGGACAGAGTTTCCACGAGCAGTACTTC. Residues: CASSPGQSFHEQYF.

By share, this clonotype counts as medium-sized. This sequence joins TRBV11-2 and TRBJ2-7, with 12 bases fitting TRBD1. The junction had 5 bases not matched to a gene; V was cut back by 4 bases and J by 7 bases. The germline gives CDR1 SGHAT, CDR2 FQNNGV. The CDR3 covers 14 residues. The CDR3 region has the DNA TGTGCCAGCAGCTCGGGACAGGGGGCTCGGGAGCAGTACTTC. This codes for CASSSGQGAREQYF.

The CDR3 nucleotides read TGTGCCAGCAGCCCATACCTTGGACAGAACACTGAAGCTTTCTTT. Its protein is CASSPYLGQNTEAFF. V gene TRBV5-5 combines with J gene TRBJ1-1; possible D gene TRBD1, 5 bases. Trimming shortened V by 4 bases and J by 1 base, and 14 bases separated the two germline ends. The CDR3 sequence is 15 residues long. Germline V gene sequence: CDR1 SGHKS, CDR2 YYEKEE (reference sequence).

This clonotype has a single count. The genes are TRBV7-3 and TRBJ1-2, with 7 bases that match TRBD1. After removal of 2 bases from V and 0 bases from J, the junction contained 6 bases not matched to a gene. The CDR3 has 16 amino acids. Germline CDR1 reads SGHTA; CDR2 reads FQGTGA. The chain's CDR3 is CASSLVRGTANYGYTF. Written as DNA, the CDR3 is TGTGCCAGCAGCTTAGTCCGGGGGACAGCTAACTATGGCTACACCTTC.

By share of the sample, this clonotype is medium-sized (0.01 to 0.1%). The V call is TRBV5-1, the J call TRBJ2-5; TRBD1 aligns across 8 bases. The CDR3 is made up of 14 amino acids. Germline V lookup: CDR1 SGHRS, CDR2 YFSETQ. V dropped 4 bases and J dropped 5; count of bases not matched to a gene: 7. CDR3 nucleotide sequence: TGCGCCAGCAGCCCGTGGACAGGGAGGGAGACCCAGTACTTC. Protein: CASSPWTGRETQYF.

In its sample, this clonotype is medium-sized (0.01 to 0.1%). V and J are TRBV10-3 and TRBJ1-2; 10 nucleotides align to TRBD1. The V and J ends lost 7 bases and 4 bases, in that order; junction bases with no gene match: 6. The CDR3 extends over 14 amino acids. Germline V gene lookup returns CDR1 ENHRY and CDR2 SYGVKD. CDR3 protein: CAITMTGGLYGYTF. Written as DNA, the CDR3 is TGTGCCATCACCATGACAGGGGGCCTCTATGGCTACACCTTC.

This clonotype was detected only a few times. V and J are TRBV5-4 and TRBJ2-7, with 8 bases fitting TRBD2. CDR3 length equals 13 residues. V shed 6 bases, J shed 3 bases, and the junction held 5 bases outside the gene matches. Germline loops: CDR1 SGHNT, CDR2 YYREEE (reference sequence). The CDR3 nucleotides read TGTGCCAGCAAGGCGGGAGGAGGCTACGAGCAGTACTTC. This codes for CASKAGGGYEQYF.

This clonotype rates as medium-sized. DNA of the CDR3: TGTGCCAGCCTGCTAAGCGGGGGACACTACGAGCAGTACTTC. It translates to CASLLSGGHYEQYF. The chain is built from TRBV6-1 and TRBJ2-7, with TRBD2 identical over 8 bases. Germline V gene lookup returns CDR1 MNHNS and CDR2 SASEGT. There are 14 residues in the CDR3. The V and J ends lost 8 bases and 3 bases, in that order; junction bases with no gene match: 9.

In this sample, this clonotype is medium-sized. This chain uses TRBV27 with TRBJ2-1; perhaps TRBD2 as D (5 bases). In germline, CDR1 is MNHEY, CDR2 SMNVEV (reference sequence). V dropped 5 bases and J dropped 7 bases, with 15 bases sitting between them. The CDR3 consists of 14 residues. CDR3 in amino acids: CASSPQGLSNEQFF. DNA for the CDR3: TGTGCCAGCAGTCCACAAGGACTGTCGAATGAGCAGTTCTTC.

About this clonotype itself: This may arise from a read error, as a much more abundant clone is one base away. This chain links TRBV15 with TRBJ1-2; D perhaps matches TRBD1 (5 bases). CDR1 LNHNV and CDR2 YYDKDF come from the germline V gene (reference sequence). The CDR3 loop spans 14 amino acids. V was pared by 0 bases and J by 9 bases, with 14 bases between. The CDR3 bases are TGTGCCACCAGCAGAGATGTACAGGTTGGGAGCTACACCTTC. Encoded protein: CATSRDVQVGSYTF.

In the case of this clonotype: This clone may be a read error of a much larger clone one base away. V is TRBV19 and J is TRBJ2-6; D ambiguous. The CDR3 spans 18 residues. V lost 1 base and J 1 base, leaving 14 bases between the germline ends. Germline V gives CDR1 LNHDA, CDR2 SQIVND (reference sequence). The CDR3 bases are TGTGCCAGTAGTATAGGGAAGGATATTTGGTCTGGGGCCAACGTCCTGACTTTC. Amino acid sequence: CASSIGKDIWSGANVLTF. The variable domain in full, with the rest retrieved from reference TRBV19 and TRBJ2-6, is DGGITQSPKYLFRKEGQNVTLSCEQNLNHDAMYWYRQDPGQGLRLIYYSQIVNDFQKGDIAEGYSVSREKKESFPLTVTSAQKNPTAFYLCASSIGKDIWSGANVLTFGAGSRLTVL.

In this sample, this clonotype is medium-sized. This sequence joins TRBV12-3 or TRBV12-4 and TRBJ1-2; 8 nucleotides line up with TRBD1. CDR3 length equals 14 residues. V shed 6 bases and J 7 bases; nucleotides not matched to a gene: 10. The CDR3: CASRGGGQEGGYTF. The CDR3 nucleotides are TGTGCCAGCAGGGGCGGGGGACAGGAGGGTGGCTACACCTTC.